This T cell receptor beta chain was sequenced for a study of T cell repertoires in cytomegalovirus infection. Study-level information: Both CMV infection and a matching HLA type were indicated by public TCR beta signatures. Whole-study results and caveats: HLA-C-restricted TCR beta clonotypes specific for CMV led the ex vivo response. Adding up the frequency of public TCR beta families identified people who carried CMV plus the relevant HLA.

This CDR3 contains 11 residues. Trimming cost V 4 bases and J 8 bases, with 11 bases left between them. Germline V lookup: CDR1 SQVTM, CDR2 ANQGSEA. TCRdb redid the calling of the reads with MiXCR, one entry per CDR3 protein. The table includes about 890,000 distinct CDR3 sequences, 25% to 40% detected once. This clonotype turned up a few times. Its antigen is currently unknown. The sample consisted of cultured CD8+ T cells from PBMCs, taken from culture after CMV antigen stimulation. This TCR came from a human donor in good health (CMV status not recorded). Some clones in this sample may be carry-over from other donors' samples. V usage is TRBV29-1 and J usage is TRBJ1-2; no clear D gene. The CDR3 DNA reads as TGCAGCGTTGGGCCTTCTGGGGGCTACACCTTC. As protein: CSVGPSGGYTF.